The 6 T cell receptor beta chains given below trace back to one sample, sequenced in a study of Tregs in tolerant kidney transplant recipients. Some clones are missing from TCRdb's copy, which holds only in-frame ones; the method was immunoSEQ multiplex PCR. The sample records tens of thousands of clones, more than 70% being singletons. The nonmyeloablative bone marrow transplants came from related graft donors, with transient mixed chimerism. The sample consisted of CD4+ T cells from blood (PBMCs), taken 6 months after the transplant. Receptors originate from a human patient who received a combined kidney and bone marrow transplant. The T cells may partly be graft donor cells.

This chain links TRBV7-9 with TRBJ1-3; unclear D gene. The CDR3 length is 17 residues. V lost 5 bases and J lost 2, with 19 bases in between. The germline CDR1 and CDR2 sequences are SEHNR and FQNEAQ (reference sequence). The CDR3 here is CASSPYYEGSTGNTIYF. The CDR3 DNA is TGTGCCAGCAGCCCCTACTACGAGGGATCAACTGGAAACACCATATATTTT.

The chain links TRBV5-6 to TRBJ1-1; D unresolved. The CDR3 sequence is 14 residues long. Between the trimmed V and J ends, which lost 2 bases and 3 bases, there was a span of 11 bases. Per the germline V gene, CDR1 is SGHDT and CDR2 is YYEEEE. CDR3 sequence reads: CASSFGLRDTEAFF. CDR3 DNA: TGTGCCAGCAGCTTCGGGTTAAGAGACACTGAAGCTTTCTTT.

The chain recombines TRBV5-1 with TRBJ2-5; 9 nucleotides line up with TRBD1. This CDR3 has 15 residues. The germline V gene has CDR1 SGHRS and CDR2 YFSETQ. With 1 base clipped from V and 4 bases from J, the junction kept 5 bases outside the gene matches. The CDR3 DNA follows: TGCGCCAGCAGCTTGCCGGGACAGGGTTTAGAGACCCAGTACTTC. Encoded protein: CASSLPGQGLETQYF.

The CDR3 spells CASKDPPRGITGNTIYF. The CDR3 DNA sequence: TGTGCCAGCAAAGATCCCCCCCGGGGTATAACTGGAAACACCATATATTTT. This chain joins TRBV21-1 and TRBJ1-3. TRBV21-1 is shown as a pseudogene. CDR3 length: 17 amino acids.

The chain combines TRBV28 with TRBJ1-2; D is possibly TRBD1 (5 bases). V was shortened by 4 bases and J by 2 bases, with 11 bases between the two germline ends. The CDR3 is 14 residues long. In germline, CDR1 is MDHEN, CDR2 SYDVKM. This chain's CDR3 is CASSSAGTNYGYTF. The CDR3 coding sequence is TGTGCCAGCAGTTCCGCGGGGACCAACTATGGCTACACCTTC.

This rearrangement joins TRBV4-3 to TRBJ2-1; 14 nucleotides align to TRBD2. J lost 10 bases, V lost 4 bases, and 9 bases had no gene match. This CDR3 is built from 16 residues. CDR1 is LGHNA, CDR2 YSLEER, per germline. The chain's CDR3 is CASSLQGLAGEREQFF. CDR3 DNA: TGCGCCAGCAGCCTACAGGGACTAGCGGGAGAACGGGAGCAGTTCTTC.